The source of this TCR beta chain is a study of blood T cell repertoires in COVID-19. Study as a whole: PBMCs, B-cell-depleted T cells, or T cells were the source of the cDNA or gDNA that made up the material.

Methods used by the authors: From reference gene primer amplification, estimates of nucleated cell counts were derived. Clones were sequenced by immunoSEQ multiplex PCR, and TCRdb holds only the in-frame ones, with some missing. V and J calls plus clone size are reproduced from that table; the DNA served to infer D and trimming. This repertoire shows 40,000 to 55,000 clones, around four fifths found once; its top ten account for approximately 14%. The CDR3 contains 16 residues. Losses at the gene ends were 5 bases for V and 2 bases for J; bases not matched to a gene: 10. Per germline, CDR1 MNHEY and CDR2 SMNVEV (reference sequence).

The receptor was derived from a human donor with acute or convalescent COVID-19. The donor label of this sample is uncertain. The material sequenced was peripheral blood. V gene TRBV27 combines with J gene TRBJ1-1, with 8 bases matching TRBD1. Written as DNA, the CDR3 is TGTGCCAGCAGTAGAGGACAGGGTAGGGGTAACACTGAAGCTTTCTTT. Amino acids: CASSRGQGRGNTEAFF.